Given below is one T cell receptor beta chain in context. The record originates from a study of control samples from healthy donors and cancer patients. Between the trimmed V and J ends, which lost 4 bases and 4 bases, there was a span of 12 bases. The germline gives CDR1 KGHDR, CDR2 SFDVKD. This CDR3 is built from 15 residues. Repertoires were generated with immunoSEQ multiplex PCR, while TCRdb's copy carries only in-frame clones and drops some. The data hold 55,000 to 65,000 clones, with more than 70% observed a single time. This TCR came from a woman in her sixties or seventies with lung cancer. The chain uses TRBV24-1 and TRBJ2-2, with no clear D. Sequencing was performed on PBMCs. For the CDR3, the DNA is TGTGCCACCAGTGAGACGGGCCTGGGCACCGGGGAGCTGTTTTTT. Its protein product is CATSETGLGTGELFF.